The 25 T cell receptor beta chains reported below all come from one sample, sequenced in a study of blood T cell repertoires in COVID-19. Method: immunoSEQ multiplex PCR; TCRdb's copy keeps in-frame clones and lacks some. This table has fewer than 500,000 clones, approximately 86% appearing once. Sequencing was performed on PBMCs or T cells enriched from blood (not recorded which). These receptors originate from a woman younger than 35 who had recovered from COVID-19.

The chain recombines TRBV6-8 with TRBJ2-7; perhaps TRBD2 as D (5 bases). The V and J ends lost 0 bases and 5 bases respectively, with 17 bases between them. The V gene's germline CDR1 is MNHGY and CDR2 SAAAGT. This CDR3 is 16 amino acids long. CDR3 sequence reads: CASSYSRSGIPDEQYF. In DNA, the CDR3 is TGTGCCAGCAGTTACTCGAGGTCCGGGATCCCCGACGAGCAGTACTTC.

The chain recombines TRBV3-1 (or the pseudogene TRBV3-2) with TRBJ2-7; a possible D gene is TRBD2 (5 bases). V was trimmed by 2 bases and J by 5 bases, leaving 13 bases between them. The CDR3 covers 14 residues. The germline CDR1 and CDR2 sequences are LGHDT and YNNKEL (reference sequence). This CDR3 is CASSQRTGRDEQYF. In nucleotides, the CDR3 is TGTGCCAGCAGCCAAAGGACTGGGCGAGACGAGCAGTACTTC.

The V gene is TRBV28, the J gene TRBJ1-5; unclear D gene. The CDR3 totals 14 residues. V was pared by 5 bases and J by 6 bases, with 14 bases between. Germline values: CDR1 MDHEN, CDR2 SYDVKM. The CDR3 loop reads CASSLPLGVQPQHF. For the CDR3, the DNA is TGTGCCAGCAGTCTACCCCTCGGAGTTCAGCCCCAGCATTTT.

V usage is TRBV10-1 and J usage is TRBJ2-5; perhaps TRBD2 as D (5 bases). Trimming left V 8 bases short and J 5 bases short, with 15 bases between. The CDR3 runs 13 residues. Germline CDR1 and CDR2: WNHNN and SYGVQD (reference sequence). The CDR3: CASPERVVETQYF. For the CDR3, the DNA is TGCGCCAGCCCAGAGAGGGTTGTGGAGACCCAGTACTTC.

DNA of the CDR3: TGTGCCAGCAGTGGCCGTTTCCCCTCAGGGCTAGCGGGGAGGAGGGATACGCAGTATTTT. This sequence encodes CASSGRFPSGLAGRRDTQYF. The rearrangement uses TRBV6-1 and TRBJ2-3, with 9 bases identical to TRBD2. The germline CDR1 and CDR2 sequences are MNHNS and SASEGT. The CDR3 has 20 residues. V lost 4 bases and J lost 6; bases outside the gene matches: 23.

The chain combines TRBV2 with TRBJ1-3, with 7 positions matching TRBD1. From germline, CDR1 is SNHLY and CDR2 FYNNEI. The CDR3 loop spans 14 amino acids. Trimming cost V 11 bases and J 0 bases; bases outside gene matches: 7. DNA of the CDR3: TGTGCCGGACTACAGGGGACCTCTGGAAACACCATATATTTT. It specifies CAGLQGTSGNTIYF.

V and J are TRBV5-4 and TRBJ1-1, with 7 bases aligning to TRBD1. Germline CDR1 and CDR2: SGHNT and YYREEE (reference sequence). Trimming cost V 4 bases and J 1 base; bases outside gene matches: 7. CDR3 length: 15 residues. The CDR3 protein is CASSGGRDRNTEAFF. The CDR3 coding sequence is TGTGCCAGCAGCGGAGGCCGGGACAGGAACACTGAAGCTTTCTTT.

The chain has TRBV19 and TRBJ2-5; weak D call: TRBD1 (5 bases). V lost 6 bases to trimming and J lost 4 bases, with 9 bases between them. The CDR3 has 12 amino acids. Germline CDR1 is LNHDA and CDR2 is SQIVND (reference sequence). The CDR3 sequence: CASRGQGETQYF. The CDR3 DNA sequence: TGTGCCAGTAGGGGGCAGGGAGAGACCCAGTACTTC. The full variable domain, completed using reference TRBV19 and TRBJ2-5, is DGGITQSPKYLFRKEGQNVTLSCEQNLNHDAMYWYRQDPGQGLRLIYYSQIVNDFQKGDIAEGYSVSREKKESFPLTVTSAQKNPTAFYLCASRGQGETQYFGPGTRLLVL.

This clone was observed a single time. V usage is TRBV7-3 and J usage is TRBJ1-1; tentatively, D is TRBD1 (5 bases). The germline CDR1 and CDR2 sequences are SGHTA and FQGTGA. The CDR3 has 14 residues. V gave up 0 bases and J gave up 6 bases, with 11 bases separating them. CDR3 coding DNA: TGTGCCAGCAGCTTAACGCCTCAGGGTTCTGAAGCTTTCTTT. Its protein product is CASSLTPQGSEAFF.

This sequence joins TRBV4-1 and TRBJ1-1, with 10 nucleotides matching TRBD1. The CDR3 spans 15 residues. Germline V lookup: CDR1 MGHRA, CDR2 YSYEKL. Trimming cost V 4 bases and J 7 bases; bases outside gene matches: 9. CDR3 in DNA: TGCGCCAGCAGCCTAGGGACAGGGGAAGTTTTTGAAGCTTTCTTT. Protein sequence: CASSLGTGEVFEAFF.

This sequence joins TRBV6-5 and TRBJ2-2; D is unresolved. The germline V and J ends were trimmed by 6 bases and 4 bases, with 15 bases remaining between them. Germline lookup yields CDR1 MNHEY and CDR2 SVGAGI. The CDR3 is 15 residues long. For the CDR3, the DNA is TGTGCCAGCAGCCATGAACAGCAAAGCACCGGGGAGCTGTTTTTT. Residues: CASSHEQQSTGELFF.

The rearrangement uses TRBV19 and TRBJ1-1; D is perhaps TRBD1 (5 bases). Germline CDR1 reads LNHDA; CDR2 reads SQIVND (reference sequence). This CDR3 comprises 15 residues. Trimming pared 2 bases from V and 1 base from J, leaving 11 bases between. The CDR3 nucleotides read TGTGCCAGTAGTATAAACGACAGACCGAACACTGAAGCTTTCTTT. Protein: CASSINDRPNTEAFF. The full variable domain, completed using reference TRBV19 and TRBJ1-1, is DGGITQSPKYLFRKEGQNVTLSCEQNLNHDAMYWYRQDPGQGLRLIYYSQIVNDFQKGDIAEGYSVSREKKESFPLTVTSAQKNPTAFYLCASSINDRPNTEAFFGQGTRLTVV.

The V gene is TRBV7-3, the J gene TRBJ1-6; 9 nucleotides agree with TRBD1. Germline V gene lookup returns CDR1 SGHTA and CDR2 FQGTGA. CDR3 length: 14 amino acids. V lost 5 bases, J lost 7 bases, and 3 bases stayed unmatched. The CDR3 DNA sequence: TGTGCCAGCAGCCTACAGGGGGCAAATTCACCCCTCCACTTT. Translated, it gives CASSLQGANSPLHF.

The chain combines TRBV29-1 with TRBJ1-1; 8 bases line up with TRBD1. In germline, CDR1 is SQVTM, CDR2 ANQGSEA. Germline trimming cut 2 bases from V and 3 bases from J; bases unmatched to any gene: 5. The CDR3 length is 14 residues. The CDR3 nucleotides are TGCAGCGTTGAACTCGGACAGGGTGACACTGAAGCTTTCTTT. It yields the protein CSVELGQGDTEAFF. Supplemented by reference TRBV29-1 and TRBJ1-1, the full variable domain reads SAVISQKPSRDICQRGTSLTIQCQVDSQVTMMFWYRQQPGQSLTLIATANQGSEATYESGFVIDKFPISRPNLTFSTLTVSNMSPEDSSIYLCSVELGQGDTEAFFGQGTRLTVV.

The chain has TRBV7-9 and TRBJ1-2; D unresolved. V lost 4 bases and J lost 3, with 18 bases in between. From germline, CDR1 is SEHNR and CDR2 FQNEAQ (reference sequence). This CDR3 region has 16 residues. The CDR3 DNA reads TGTGCCAGCAGCTCCGGATTCGGGGAGGTTTACTATGGCTACACCTTC. Its translation: CASSSGFGEVYYGYTF.

The chain joins TRBV5-1 to TRBJ2-3; TRBD1 is a possible D gene (5 bases). The length of the CDR3 is 17 residues. The germline CDR1 and CDR2 sequences are SGHRS and YFSETQ. Between the trimmed V and J ends, which lost 0 bases and 4 bases, there was a span of 18 bases. The CDR3 nucleotides read TGCGCCAGCAGCTTGGTTCCCTCTTCCCAAGGGGCAGATACGCAGTATTTT. It translates to CASSLVPSSQGADTQYF.

The rearrangement joins TRBV4-1 to TRBJ1-2; D is undetermined. The CDR3 is 13 residues long. CDR1 and CDR2 from the germline V gene are MGHRA and YSYEKL. The V end lost 4 bases, the J end lost 4 bases, and 10 bases lay between the germline ends. The CDR3 sequence: CASSPRLSYGYTF. The CDR3 nucleotides are TGCGCCAGCAGCCCTCGACTTTCCTATGGCTACACCTTC.

The chain uses TRBV20-1 and TRBJ2-3; 10 bases fit TRBD2. Germline CDR1 and CDR2: DFQATT and SNEGSKA (reference sequence). The CDR3 has 15 residues. V dropped 3 bases and J dropped 6; count of bases not matched to a gene: 9. The CDR3 sequence: CSASSGGLLRDTQYF. The CDR3 DNA is TGCAGTGCTAGTAGCGGGGGGCTCCTCAGGGATACGCAGTATTTT.

V gene TRBV28 combines with J gene TRBJ2-1; 9 nucleotides match TRBD1. J gave up 9 bases and V 6 bases, and 12 bases lay outside the gene matches. The CDR3 is made up of 15 amino acids. Per germline, CDR1 MDHEN and CDR2 SYDVKM. The CDR3 DNA reads as TGTGCCAGCAGCCGAGGGGACAGGGATCCCGGTGAGCAGTTCTTC. It specifies CASSRGDRDPGEQFF.

V gene TRBV27 combines with J gene TRBJ2-5; tentatively, D is TRBD1 (6 bases). CDR3 length: 17 residues. The germline gives CDR1 MNHEY, CDR2 SMNVEV (reference sequence). V lost 2 bases and J 5 bases, leaving 21 bases between the germline ends. As DNA, the CDR3 is TGTGCCAGCAGTTTAGTACAGGGTAGGGGCAAGGGGGAGACCCAGTACTTC. This codes for CASSLVQGRGKGETQYF.

The chain joins TRBV6-5 to TRBJ1-4; no clear D gene. Per the germline V gene, CDR1 is MNHEY and CDR2 is SVGAGI. V was clipped by 3 bases and J by 6 bases, with 17 bases between them. The CDR3 runs to 16 residues. The CDR3: CASSYSVRFGHEKLFF. The CDR3 DNA reads as TGTGCCAGCAGTTATTCGGTCAGGTTTGGCCATGAAAAACTGTTTTTT.

V is TRBV7-3 and J is TRBJ2-1; 10 bases map to TRBD2. V trimming: 2 bases; J trimming: 5 bases; junction bases outside the gene matches: 6. The germline V gene encodes CDR1 SGHTA and CDR2 FQGTGA. This CDR3 contains 16 residues. The CDR3 region is CASSLRPSGGNNEQFF. The DNA of the CDR3 is TGTGCCAGCAGCTTACGACCTAGCGGGGGTAACAATGAGCAGTTCTTC.

The chain recombines TRBV5-6 with TRBJ2-2, with 13 nucleotides matching TRBD2. Germline CDR1 is SGHDT and CDR2 is YYEEEE. Trimming cost V 4 bases and J 4 bases; bases outside gene matches: 4. This CDR3 has 16 amino acids. The CDR3 is CASSGLAGEVTGELFF. The CDR3 DNA sequence: TGTGCCAGCAGCGGACTAGCGGGGGAGGTCACCGGGGAGCTGTTTTTT. Using reference TRBV5-6 and TRBJ2-2 for the parts outside the CDR3, the full variable domain is DAGVTQSPTHLIKTRGQQVTLRCSPKSGHDTVSWYQQALGQGPQFIFQYYEEEERQRGNFPDRFSGHQFPNYSSELNVNALLLGDSALYLCASSGLAGEVTGELFFGEGSRLTVL.

This chain links TRBV19 with TRBJ1-4; D is uncertain. Trimming left V 6 bases short and J 5 bases short, with 4 bases between. Germline CDR1 reads LNHDA; CDR2 reads SQIVND (reference sequence). The CDR3 is 11 residues long. CDR3 sequence: CASSSNEKLFF. In DNA form, the CDR3 reads TGTGCCAGTAGCTCGAATGAAAAACTGTTTTTT.

The chain links TRBV6-2 or TRBV6-3 to TRBJ1-1; D is undetermined. The CDR3 contains 12 residues. Trimming removed 2 bases at V and 9 bases at J, with 10 bases between. Germline CDR1 and CDR2: MNHEY and SVGEGT. In nucleotides, the CDR3 is TGTGCCAGCAGTTACAGTCGAACACAAGCTTTCTTT. Its translation is CASSYSRTQAFF.